This record looks at one TCR beta chain sequence and its context. The antigen is undetermined. Libraries of TCR beta came from quantitative 5'-RACE with molecular barcodes. TCRdb ran MiXCR on the 5' RACE reads and lists one entry per CDR3 protein. Seen here are under 850,000 distinct CDR3 sequences, 15% to 20% observed once, and the top ten hold around 19%. The data stem from a study of CD8 T cells in ankylosing spondylitis. General study points: The study identified a TCR beta motif of under ten highly homologous variants that appeared characteristic of ankylosing spondylitis blood.

The CDR3 sequence is 13 residues long. Trimming stripped 6 bases from V and 3 bases from J, with 9 bases between. Germline V gives CDR1 MNHNY, CDR2 SVGAGI (reference sequence). This TCR was recovered from a male donor with ankylosing spondylitis. J is TRBJ2-1 and V is TRBV6-6; no clear D gene. The source material was blood, either unsorted or a sorted T cell fraction (not recorded which). CDR3 residues: CASSSPFYNEQFF. For the CDR3, the DNA is TGTGCCAGCAGCAGCCCCTTCTACAATGAGCAGTTCTTC.